The clone carrying this T cell receptor (beta chain) was detected only a few times. This sample is drawn from a study of blood T cell repertoires in COVID-19. Study background: Specimens from acute and convalescent COVID-19 originated in the United States, Italy and Spain.

The ends lost 10 bases at V and 5 bases at J; junction bases unmatched: 6. Germline V gene data show CDR1 as ENHRY and CDR2 as SYGVKD. The CDR3 sequence is 15 residues long. The data were produced by immunoSEQ multiplex PCR, yet TCRdb's version contains in-frame clones alone and is incomplete. The sample consists of tens of thousands of clones, 80% to 85% of them appearing once. The sequenced sample consisted of peripheral blood. V gene TRBV10-3 combines with J gene TRBJ2-3; 16 nucleotides align to TRBD2. The TCR comes from an elderly man with acute or convalescent COVID-19. CDR3 sequence (DNA): TGTGCCACGGGGACTAGCGGGAGGGAGGAAGATACGCAGTATTTT. Residues: CATGTSGREEDTQYF.